This T cell receptor (beta chain) was sequenced during a study of response to subunit inactivated influenza vaccine. Using its own MiXCR run on the RT-PCR reads, TCRdb lists one record per CDR3 protein. The sample has about 540,000 distinct CDR3 sequences; less than 25% are singletons. Trimming left V 7 bases short and J 8 bases short, with 17 bases between. This CDR3 has 14 amino acids. Looked up from germline, CDR1 is SEHNR and CDR2 is FQNEAQ (reference sequence). These data are also associated with another study on T cells expressing NK-cell markers. As that report states: UMI-tagged 5'RACE template switching yielded the TCR beta cDNA.

The sample was CD4+ T cells sorted from PBMCs, taken roughly 12 days after vaccination. The chain uses TRBV7-9 and TRBJ1-4; no definite D call. The TCR was taken from a man aged 50 to 59 who received an inactivated influenza vaccine. For the CDR3, the DNA is TGTGCCAGCAACCTGCCCGGGTTAGGCGAAAAACTGTTTTTT. Translating it yields CASNLPGLGEKLFF.